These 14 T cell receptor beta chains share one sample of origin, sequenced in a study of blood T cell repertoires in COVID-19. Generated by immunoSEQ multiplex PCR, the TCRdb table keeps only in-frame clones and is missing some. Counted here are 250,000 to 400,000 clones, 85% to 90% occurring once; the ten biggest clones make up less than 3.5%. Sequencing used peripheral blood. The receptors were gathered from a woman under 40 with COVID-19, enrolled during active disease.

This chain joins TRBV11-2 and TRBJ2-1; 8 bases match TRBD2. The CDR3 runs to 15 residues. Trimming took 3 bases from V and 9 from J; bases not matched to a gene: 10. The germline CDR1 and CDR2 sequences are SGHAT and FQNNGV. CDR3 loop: CASSLGTGGPPEQFF. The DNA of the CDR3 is TGTGCCAGCAGCTTGGGAACGGGAGGGCCTCCTGAGCAGTTCTTC.

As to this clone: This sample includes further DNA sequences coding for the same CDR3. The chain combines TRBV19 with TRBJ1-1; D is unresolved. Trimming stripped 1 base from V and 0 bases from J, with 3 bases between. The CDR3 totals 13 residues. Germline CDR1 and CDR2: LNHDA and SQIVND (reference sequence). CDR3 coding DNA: TGTGCCAGTAGTATAGCTGTGAACACTGAAGCTTTCTTT. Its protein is CASSIAVNTEAFF.

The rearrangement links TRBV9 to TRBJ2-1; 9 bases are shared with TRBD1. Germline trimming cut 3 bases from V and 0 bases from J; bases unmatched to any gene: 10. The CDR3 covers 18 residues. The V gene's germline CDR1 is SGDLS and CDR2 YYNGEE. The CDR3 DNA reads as TGTGCCAGCAGCGCCTACCCAGGACAGGGGAGCTCCTACAATGAGCAGTTCTTC. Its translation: CASSAYPGQGSSYNEQFF. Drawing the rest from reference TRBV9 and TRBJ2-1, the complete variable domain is DSGVTQTPKHLITATGQRVTLRCSPRSGDLSVYWYQQSLDQGLQFLIQYYNGEERAKGNILERFSAQQFPDLHSELNLSSLELGDSALYFCASSAYPGQGSSYNEQFFGPGTRLTVL.

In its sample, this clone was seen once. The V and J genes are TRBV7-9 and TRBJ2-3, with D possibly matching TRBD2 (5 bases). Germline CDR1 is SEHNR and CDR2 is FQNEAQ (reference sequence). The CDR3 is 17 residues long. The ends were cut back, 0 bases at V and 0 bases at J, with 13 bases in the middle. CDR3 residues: CASSLAWETTSTDTQYF. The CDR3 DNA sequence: TGTGCCAGCAGCTTAGCTTGGGAGACAACGAGCACAGATACGCAGTATTTT.

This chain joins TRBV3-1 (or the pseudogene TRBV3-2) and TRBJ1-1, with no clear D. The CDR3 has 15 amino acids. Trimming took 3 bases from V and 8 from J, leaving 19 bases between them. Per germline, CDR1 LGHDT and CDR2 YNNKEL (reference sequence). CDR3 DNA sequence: TGTGCCAGCAGCCAGAATAGGAGACGCGGGGTGGAAGCTTTCTTT. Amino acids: CASSQNRRRGVEAFF.

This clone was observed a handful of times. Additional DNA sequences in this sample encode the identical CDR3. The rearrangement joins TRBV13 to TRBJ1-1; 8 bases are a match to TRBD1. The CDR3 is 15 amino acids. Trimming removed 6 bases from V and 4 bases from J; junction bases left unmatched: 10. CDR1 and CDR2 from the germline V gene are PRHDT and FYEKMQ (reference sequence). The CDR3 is CASRRRTGQGTEAFF. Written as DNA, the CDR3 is TGTGCCAGCAGACGCCGGACAGGGCAGGGCACTGAAGCTTTCTTT. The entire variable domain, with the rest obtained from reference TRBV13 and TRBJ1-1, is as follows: AAGVIQSPRHLIKEKRETATLKCYPIPRHDTVYWYQQGPGQDPQFLISFYEKMQSDKGSIPDRFSAQQFSDYHSELNMSSLELGDSALYFCASRRRTGQGTEAFFGQGTRLTVV.

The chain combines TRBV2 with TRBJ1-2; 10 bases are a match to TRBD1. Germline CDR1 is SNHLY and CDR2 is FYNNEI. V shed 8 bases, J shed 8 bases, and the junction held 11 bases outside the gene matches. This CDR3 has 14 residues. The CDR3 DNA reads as TGTGCCAGCCGAGGGGACAGGGGCCGGCAAGGCTACACCTTC. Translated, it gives CASRGDRGRQGYTF.

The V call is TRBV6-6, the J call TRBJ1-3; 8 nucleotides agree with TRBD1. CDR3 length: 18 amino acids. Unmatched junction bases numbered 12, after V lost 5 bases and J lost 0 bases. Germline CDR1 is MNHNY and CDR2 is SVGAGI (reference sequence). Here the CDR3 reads CASSPRTGQALSGNTIYF. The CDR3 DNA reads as TGTGCCAGCAGTCCAAGGACAGGGCAAGCTCTCTCTGGAAACACCATATATTTT.

This chain's CDR3 is CASTGGDYGYTF. As DNA, the CDR3 is TGTGCCTCAACAGGGGGCGACTATGGCTACACCTTC. The genes are TRBV10-3 and TRBJ1-2; TRBD1 aligns across 9 bases. The ends lost 11 bases at V and 3 bases at J; junction bases unmatched: 4. The CDR3 is made up of 12 amino acids. The germline CDR1 and CDR2 sequences are ENHRY and SYGVKD.

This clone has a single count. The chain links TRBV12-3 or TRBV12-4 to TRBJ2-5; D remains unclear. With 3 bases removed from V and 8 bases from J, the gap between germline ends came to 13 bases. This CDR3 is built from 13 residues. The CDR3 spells CASSLNLDYTQYF. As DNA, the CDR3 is TGTGCCAGCAGTTTGAATTTAGATTATACCCAGTACTTC.

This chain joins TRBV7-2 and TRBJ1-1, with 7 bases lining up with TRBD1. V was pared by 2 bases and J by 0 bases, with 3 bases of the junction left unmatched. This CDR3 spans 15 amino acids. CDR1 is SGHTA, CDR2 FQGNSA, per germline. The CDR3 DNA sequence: TGTGCCAGCAGCTTAATTGACAGGGTGAACACTGAAGCTTTCTTT. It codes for CASSLIDRVNTEAFF.

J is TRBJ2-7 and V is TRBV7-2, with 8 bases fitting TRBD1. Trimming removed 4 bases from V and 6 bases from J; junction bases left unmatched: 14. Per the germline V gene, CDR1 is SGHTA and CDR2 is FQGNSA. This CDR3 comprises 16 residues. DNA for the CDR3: TGTGCCAGCAGCTCGAGGACAGGGATGGGGGTGCCCGAGCAGTACTTC. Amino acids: CASSSRTGMGVPEQYF.

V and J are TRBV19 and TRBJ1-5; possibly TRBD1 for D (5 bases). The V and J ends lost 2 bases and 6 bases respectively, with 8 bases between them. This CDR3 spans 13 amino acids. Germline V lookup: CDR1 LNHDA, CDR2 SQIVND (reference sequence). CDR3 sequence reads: CASSIQGIQPQHF. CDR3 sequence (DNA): TGTGCCAGTAGTATACAGGGAATTCAGCCCCAGCATTTT.

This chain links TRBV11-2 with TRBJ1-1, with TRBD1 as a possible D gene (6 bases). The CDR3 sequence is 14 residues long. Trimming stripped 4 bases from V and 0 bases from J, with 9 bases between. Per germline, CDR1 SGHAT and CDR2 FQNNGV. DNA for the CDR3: TGTGCCAGCAGCTCTCAGGGGCTGAACACTGAAGCTTTCTTT. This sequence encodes CASSSQGLNTEAFF. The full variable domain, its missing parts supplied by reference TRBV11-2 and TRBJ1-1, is EAGVAQSPRYKIIEKRQSVAFWCNPISGHATLYWYQQILGQGPKLLIQFQNNGVVDDSQLPKDRFSAERLKGVDSTLKIQPAKLEDSAVYLCASSSQGLNTEAFFGQGTRLTVV.